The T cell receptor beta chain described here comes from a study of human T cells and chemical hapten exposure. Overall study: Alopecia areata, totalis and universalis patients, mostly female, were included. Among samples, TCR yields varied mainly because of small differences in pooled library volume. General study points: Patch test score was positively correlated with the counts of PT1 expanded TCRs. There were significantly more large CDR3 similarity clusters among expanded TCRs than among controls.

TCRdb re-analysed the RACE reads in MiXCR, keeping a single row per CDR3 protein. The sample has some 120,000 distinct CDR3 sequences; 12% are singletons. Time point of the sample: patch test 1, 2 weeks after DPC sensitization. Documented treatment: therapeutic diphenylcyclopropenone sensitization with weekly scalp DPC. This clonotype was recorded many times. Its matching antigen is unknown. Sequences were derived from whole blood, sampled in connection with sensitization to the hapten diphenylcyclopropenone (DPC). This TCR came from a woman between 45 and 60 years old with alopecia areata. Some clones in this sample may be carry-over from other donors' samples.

The CDR3 nucleotides read TGCGCCAGCAGCCAAGACAGCCCAGATACGCAGTATTTT. Protein sequence: CASSQDSPDTQYF. V gene TRBV4-3 combines with J gene TRBJ2-3; the D is unclear. The V gene lost 0 bases and the J gene lost 4 bases, with 5 bases spanning the gap. The V gene's germline CDR1 is LGHNA and CDR2 YSLEER. The CDR3 is 13 residues long.